A single sample gave rise to the 15 T cell receptor beta chains below, sequenced in a study of metastatic and nonmetastatic thyroid tumors. Patients were all untreated before their thyroid surgery. TCRdb re-clonotyped the PCR reads via MiXCR. The table shows 21,000 or so clones, with around 30% occurring only once. Sequencing was done on a sample of blood. The source of these receptors is a female donor with papillary thyroid cancer or a benign thyroid nodule (not recorded which). Some clones in this sample may be carry-over from other donors' samples.

In its sample, this clone was seen many times. V usage is TRBV6-2 or TRBV6-3 and J usage is TRBJ2-1; unclear D gene. The CDR3 consists of 12 residues. Germline loops: CDR1 MNHEY, CDR2 SVGEGT. The germline V and J ends were trimmed by 6 bases and 7 bases, with 10 bases remaining between them. The CDR3 nucleotides read TGTGCCAGCAGCCTAGACCCTAATGAGCAGTTCTTC. This sequence encodes CASSLDPNEQFF.

This clone was observed many times. The chain has TRBV28 and TRBJ1-1; D is possibly TRBD1 (5 bases). Trimming took 3 bases from V and 0 from J, leaving 8 bases between them. The CDR3 loop spans 14 amino acids. The germline gives CDR1 MDHEN, CDR2 SYDVKM. The chain's CDR3 is CASSLGLLNTEAFF. CDR3 sequence (DNA): TGTGCCAGCAGTTTGGGGCTCTTGAACACTGAAGCTTTCTTT.

This rearrangement joins TRBV19 to TRBJ1-5, with a possible D match to TRBD1 (6 bases). Germline V gene data show CDR1 as LNHDA and CDR2 as SQIVND (reference sequence). Trimming cost V 3 bases and J 4 bases, with 19 bases left between them. This CDR3 spans 17 amino acids. The CDR3 region has the DNA TGTGCCAGTAGTATCCCTCGGGGGGCTCCGGGGAATCAGCCCCAGCATTTT. Residues: CASSIPRGAPGNQPQHF.

This clone is medium-sized by share. In DNA form, the CDR3 reads TGCAGTGCTAGGGACAGGCCCTATGGCTACACCTTC. Encoded protein: CSARDRPYGYTF. The V call is TRBV20-1, the J call TRBJ1-2; TRBD1 matches 7 bases. The germline CDR1 and CDR2 sequences are DFQATT and SNEGSKA (reference sequence). The junction had 2 bases not matched to a gene; V was cut back by 3 bases and J by 4 bases. This CDR3 has 12 residues.

This clone showed up just a few times. V is TRBV19 and J is TRBJ1-2; possible D gene TRBD1, 5 bases. The CDR3 is 15 amino acids. Trimming pared 0 bases from V and 8 bases from J, leaving 16 bases between. CDR1 LNHDA and CDR2 SQIVND come from the germline V gene (reference sequence). In DNA, the CDR3 is TGTGCCAGTAGTATAGATGGGACGGTAGGCTACGGCTACACCTTC. This translates into CASSIDGTVGYGYTF.

This clone was seen ten or more times. The chain employs TRBV4-3 and TRBJ1-5, with D possibly TRBD1 on 6 matching bases. The V gene lost 0 bases and the J gene lost 2 bases, with 8 bases spanning the gap. Germline V lookup: CDR1 LGHNA, CDR2 YSLEER. The CDR3 length is 15 residues. CDR3 residues: CASSQDYRGNQPQHF. The CDR3, as DNA: TGCGCCAGCAGCCAAGATTACAGGGGCAATCAGCCCCAGCATTTT.

Ten or more counts support this clone. In nucleotides, the CDR3 is TGTGCCAGCAGCTTGGGACTAGCAGTTGCGCCTGAGCAGTTCTTC. This gives the protein CASSLGLAVAPEQFF. The chain is built from TRBV5-5 and TRBJ2-1; 7 bases fit TRBD2. Trimming removed 0 bases from V and 9 bases from J; junction bases left unmatched: 9. This CDR3 is 15 amino acids long. Germline V CDR1 and CDR2: SGHKS, YYEKEE (reference sequence).

The sample holds a few counts of this clone. This same CDR3 is encoded by further DNA sequences in the sample. CDR3 protein: CASSRGVIADNNEQFF. CDR3 bases: TGTGCCAGCAGTCGGGGAGTTATAGCGGACAACAATGAGCAGTTCTTC. The chain links TRBV6-2 or TRBV6-3 to TRBJ2-1; D perhaps matches TRBD2 (6 bases). Deletions cut 5 bases from V and 5 bases from J, with 19 bases between. CDR3 length: 16 amino acids. The germline gives CDR1 MNHEY, CDR2 SVGEGT.

This clone was seen many times. Being one base from a much bigger clone, this may be a read error. J is TRBJ2-7 and V is TRBV4-3; D is perhaps TRBD1 or TRBD2 (5 bases each). Germline V CDR1 and CDR2: LGHNA, YSLEER. V lost 0 bases and J lost 6, with 15 bases in between. The CDR3 totals 15 residues. CDR3 sequence: CASSQDLSDGAEQYF. In nucleotides, the CDR3 is TGCGCCAGCAGCCAAGATCTGTCAGACGGGGCCGAGCAGTACTTC.

Ten or more counts support this clone. One base away lies a much larger clone, so this may be a sequencing read error. The chain joins TRBV11-2 to TRBJ2-3, with no clear D. Germline V gives CDR1 SGHAT, CDR2 FQNNGV. This CDR3 has 13 amino acids. CDR3 protein: CAGSLDFTDTQYF. The CDR3 DNA sequence: TGTGCCGGCAGCTTAGATTTTACGGATACGCAGTATTTT.

The V call is TRBV7-2, the J call TRBJ2-7; TRBD1 or TRBD2 may be the D gene (5 bases each). The germline V gene has CDR1 SGHTA and CDR2 FQGNSA. The ends were cut back, 1 base at V and 12 bases at J, with 16 bases in the middle. This CDR3 is built from 13 residues. Here the CDR3 reads CASSLGFGEGPYF. CDR3 nucleotides: TGTGCCAGCAGCTTAGGATTTGGAGAGGGGCCGTACTTC.

This clone has only a few counts. The genes are TRBV12-3 or TRBV12-4 and TRBJ1-5; D is unresolved. The CDR3 has 13 residues. The V end was cut by 3 bases, the J end by 4 bases, with 7 bases between. This CDR3 is CASSFDGNQPQHF. CDR3 in DNA: TGTGCCAGCAGTTTCGACGGTAATCAGCCCCAGCATTTT.

This clone was seen at least ten times. This sequence joins TRBV5-4 and TRBJ2-7; 12 bases line up with TRBD2. The germline gives CDR1 SGHNT, CDR2 YYREEE (reference sequence). The CDR3 length is 16 residues. The trim removed 3 bases at V and 4 bases at J, leaving 8 bases unmatched. Written as DNA, the CDR3 is TGTGCCAGCAGCTACCGCGGACTAGCGGGGCCTTACGAGCAGTACTTC. This encodes CASSYRGLAGPYEQYF.

This clone has a count of ten or more. The chain recombines TRBV11-1 with TRBJ2-3; TRBD1 might be the D (5 bases). Germline loops: CDR1 SGHAT, CDR2 FQDESV (reference sequence). The V end lost 3 bases, the J end lost 2 bases, and 9 bases lay between the germline ends. The CDR3 runs 14 residues. The CDR3 is CASSFDSPTDTQYF. The CDR3 DNA follows: TGTGCCAGCAGCTTCGACAGTCCCACAGATACGCAGTATTTT.

This clone was recorded at least ten times. This chain links TRBV12-5 with TRBJ2-1; D call uncertain. The CDR3 totals 16 residues. V lost 0 bases and J lost 2, with 11 bases in between. Germline V gene sequence: CDR1 LGHNT, CDR2 FRNRAP. The CDR3 nucleotides read TGTGCTAGTGGTTTGGTACTTGGCGAAACCTACAATGAGCAGTTCTTC. Translated: CASGLVLGETYNEQFF.